Below, 21 T cell receptor beta chains from the same sample are listed, as sequenced in a study of OX40 agonist ivuxolimab in advanced cancers. Generated by immunoSEQ multiplex PCR, the TCRdb table keeps only in-frame clones and is missing some. The sample holds 22,000 or so clones, 84% seen once. Sequenced material: CD4+ or CD8+ T cells sorted from blood, taken in a trial of the OX40 agonist ivuxolimab. Receptor source: an adult with an advanced solid tumor such as melanoma, head and neck, liver or kidney cancer.

CDR3 loop: CASSLDLGQGGTEQYF. CDR3 DNA sequence: TGCGCCAGCAGCTTGGATTTGGGGCAGGGGGGGACCGAGCAGTACTTC. The chain combines TRBV5-1 with TRBJ2-7; TRBD1 or TRBD2 may be the D gene (7 bases each). Between the trimmed V and J ends, which lost 0 bases and 6 bases, there was a span of 19 bases. The CDR3 is made up of 16 amino acids. Per the germline V gene, CDR1 is SGHRS and CDR2 is YFSETQ.

CDR3 in DNA: TGTGCCAGCTCCAAGGGGGGACAGAATTATCAGCCCCAGCATTTT. This gives the protein CASSKGGQNYQPQHF. J is TRBJ1-5 and V is TRBV6-5; 7 positions match TRBD1. The germline CDR1 and CDR2 sequences are MNHEY and SVGAGI. After removal of 8 bases from V and 5 bases from J, the junction contained 12 bases not matched to a gene. The CDR3 contains 15 residues.

The rearrangement uses TRBV5-1 and TRBJ2-5; 10 nucleotides align to TRBD1. V lost 4 bases, J lost 5 bases, and 11 bases stayed unmatched. Germline V CDR1 and CDR2: SGHRS, YFSETQ. The CDR3 extends over 16 amino acids. As DNA, the CDR3 is TGCGCCAGCAGCCCAGGGGACAGGGGTGTAGGGGAGACCCAGTACTTC. It is translated as CASSPGDRGVGETQYF.

The chain is built from TRBV5-4 and TRBJ2-3; unclear D gene. V dropped 0 bases and J dropped 2 bases, with 7 bases sitting between them. The length of the CDR3 is 14 residues. Germline CDR1 and CDR2: SGHNT and YYREEE (reference sequence). CDR3 sequence (DNA): TGTGCCAGCAGCTTGGACGGGTACACAGATACGCAGTATTTT. Protein product: CASSLDGYTDTQYF.

CDR3 loop: CASSGGFSSYNEQFF. In DNA, the CDR3 is TGTGCCAGCAGTGGAGGGTTTAGCTCCTACAATGAGCAGTTCTTC. This chain links TRBV6-5 with TRBJ2-1; D may be TRBD2 (6 bases). V lost 5 bases to trimming and J lost 0 bases, with 11 bases between them. There are 15 residues in the CDR3. Germline-derived CDR1 and CDR2 are MNHEY and SVGAGI.

In this sample, this clone turned up a few times. This chain joins TRBV2 and TRBJ1-4, with 7 bases matching TRBD1. Trimming removed 4 bases from V and 8 bases from J; junction bases left unmatched: 4. The CDR3 has 13 amino acids. The germline CDR1 and CDR2 sequences are SNHLY and FYNNEI. In DNA form, the CDR3 reads TGTGCCAGCAGTGTGGGACAGATAGAAAAACTGTTTTTT. Amino acids: CASSVGQIEKLFF.

For this clone: A junction boundary mismatches the germline segment, possibly from a read error. This chain joins TRBV7-7 and TRBJ2-2; the match to TRBD1 covers 9 bases. The CDR3 is 17 residues long. CDR1 and CDR2 from the germline V gene are SSHAT and FNYEAQ (reference sequence). The CDR3 DNA reads as TGTGCTAGCAGCCCCGGGAGGCTGACAGGGGGACACGGGGAGCTGTTTTTT. It is translated as CASSPGRLTGGHGELFF.

Here the CDR3 reads CASSLTGDAYEQYF. CDR3 in DNA: TGTGCCAGCAGCTTAACCGGGGATGCCTACGAGCAGTACTTC. The chain links TRBV7-9 to TRBJ2-7; tentative D call: TRBD2 (5 bases). V lost 2 bases and J 2 bases, leaving 10 bases between the germline ends. CDR1 and CDR2 (germline): SEHNR, FQNEAQ (reference sequence). The CDR3 runs 14 residues.

The chain uses TRBV9 and TRBJ1-1; a weak D match, TRBD1 (6 bases). This CDR3 contains 15 residues. V lost 4 bases, J lost 0 bases, and 13 bases lay in between. Germline CDR1 is SGDLS and CDR2 is YYNGEE. The chain's CDR3 is CASSPEDRMNTEAFF. CDR3 DNA sequence: TGTGCCAGCAGCCCCGAAGACAGGATGAACACTGAAGCTTTCTTT.

This chain links TRBV5-1 with TRBJ2-7; TRBD2 aligns across 9 bases. This CDR3 has 15 residues. Germline V lookup: CDR1 SGHRS, CDR2 YFSETQ. V gave up 0 bases and J gave up 4 bases; unmatched junction bases: 5. This CDR3 reads CASSLASGIIYEQYF. The CDR3 DNA is TGCGCCAGCAGCTTGGCTAGCGGGATAATATACGAGCAGTACTTC.

This clone is categorized as medium-sized (0.01 to 0.1%). The V call is TRBV2, the J call TRBJ1-1, with D possibly matching TRBD1 (5 bases). V was shortened by 5 bases and J by 8 bases, with 15 bases between the two germline ends. Per the germline V gene, CDR1 is SNHLY and CDR2 is FYNNEI. This CDR3 is built from 13 residues. As DNA, the CDR3 is TGTGCCAGCAGTCCGGTGGCAGGGCCAGAAGCTTTCTTT. Its protein product is CASSPVAGPEAFF.

The rearrangement uses TRBV10-1 and TRBJ1-5; maybe TRBD1 (5 bases). The V gene lost 7 bases and the J gene lost 4 bases, with 29 bases spanning the gap. Germline loops: CDR1 WNHNN, CDR2 SYGVQD (reference sequence). This CDR3 is 19 amino acids long. The CDR3 DNA is TGCGCCAGCATCGGTGTAAAGAGACTGCCGGGACCCCAAAATCAGCCCCAGCATTTT. Amino acids: CASIGVKRLPGPQNQPQHF.

The rearrangement joins TRBV6-6 to TRBJ1-6; no definite D call. CDR1 is MNHNY, CDR2 SVGAGI, per germline (reference sequence). The V end lost 2 bases, the J end lost 9 bases, and 11 bases lay between the germline ends. CDR3 length equals 14 residues. The CDR3 DNA sequence: TGTGCCAGCAGTTACCCGAGGCGGGGTTCACCCCTCCACTTT. As protein: CASSYPRRGSPLHF.

A few counts support this clone. Other nucleotide sequences from this sample produce the same CDR3. The chain combines TRBV19 with TRBJ2-7; a weak D match, TRBD1 (6 bases). Deletions cut 5 bases from V and 3 bases from J, with 11 bases between. Germline CDR1 LNHDA, CDR2 SQIVND (reference sequence). The CDR3 extends over 13 amino acids. CDR3 DNA: TGTGCCAGTAGTCGTGCAGGGGACTACGAGCAGTACTTC. Its translation is CASSRAGDYEQYF.

V is TRBV6-5 and J is TRBJ1-5, with TRBD1 as a possible D gene (5 bases). The CDR3 loop spans 15 amino acids. CDR1 and CDR2 (germline): MNHEY, SVGAGI. Trimming pared 5 bases from V and 7 bases from J, leaving 18 bases between. CDR3 sequence: CASSPGPGGGQPQHF. The CDR3 DNA reads TGTGCCAGCAGTCCCGGACCCGGTGGGGGGCAGCCCCAGCATTTT.

This clone showed up just a few times. This chain uses TRBV4-1 with TRBJ1-3; D possibly corresponds to TRBD1 (5 bases). The CDR3 runs to 16 residues. The germline V gene encodes CDR1 MGHRA and CDR2 YSYEKL. V lost 0 bases and J 0 bases, leaving 9 bases between the germline ends. In DNA form, the CDR3 reads TGCGCCAGCAGCCAAGATCATGGGGGCTCTGGAAACACCATATATTTT. Its translation is CASSQDHGGSGNTIYF.

The chain recombines TRBV7-3 with TRBJ1-5; a weak D match, TRBD1 (5 bases). This CDR3 contains 13 residues. V lost 2 bases and J 6 bases, leaving 8 bases between the germline ends. Germline V gives CDR1 SGHTA, CDR2 FQGTGA. CDR3 protein: CASSLARGQPQHF. As DNA, the CDR3 is TGTGCCAGCAGCTTAGCGAGGGGTCAGCCCCAGCATTTT. The complete variable domain, with remaining parts taken from reference TRBV7-3 and TRBJ1-5, reads GAGVSQTPSNKVTEKGKYVELRCDPISGHTALYWYRQSLGQGPEFLIYFQGTGAADDSGLPNDRFFAVRPEGSVSTLKIQRTERGDSAVYLCASSLARGQPQHFGDGTRLSIL.

The chain couples TRBV6-5 to TRBJ2-6; D remains ambiguous. The CDR3 covers 15 residues. V gave up 2 bases and J gave up 2 bases, with 7 bases separating them. Germline CDR1 MNHEY, CDR2 SVGAGI. CDR3 sequence reads: CASSYDQAGANVLTF. For the CDR3, the DNA is TGTGCCAGCAGTTACGACCAGGCTGGGGCCAACGTCCTGACTTTC.

The DNA for the CDR3 is TGTGCCAGCAGCTCCCAGACTGGCCACAATGAGCAGTTCTTC. The encoded protein is CASSSQTGHNEQFF. The chain employs TRBV11-1 and TRBJ2-1; D gene ambiguous. The CDR3 has 14 residues. Per germline, CDR1 SGHAT and CDR2 FQDESV (reference sequence). Trimming shortened V by 4 bases and J by 5 bases, and 12 bases separated the two germline ends.

This chain uses TRBV7-8 with TRBJ2-3; D is ambiguous. Germline values: CDR1 SGHVS, CDR2 FQNEAQ. Trimming removed 1 base at V and 3 bases at J, with 11 bases between. The CDR3 sequence is 15 residues long. The CDR3 here is CASSLVLGYTDTQYF. The DNA of the CDR3 is TGTGCCAGCAGCTTAGTTTTGGGCTATACAGATACGCAGTATTTT.

In DNA, the CDR3 is TGTGCCAGCAGCCCCAACAGGGGGCAGAACACTGAAGCTTTCTTT. This translates into CASSPNRGQNTEAFF. The rearrangement uses TRBV5-4 and TRBJ1-1; TRBD1 matches at 9 bases. Trimming took 4 bases from V and 1 from J; bases not matched to a gene: 5. CDR3 length: 15 amino acids. The V gene's germline CDR1 is SGHNT and CDR2 YYREEE (reference sequence).